This is a list of T cell receptor beta chains from one sample in a study of human T cells and chemical hapten exposure. From the RACE reads, TCRdb called clonotypes with MiXCR, one entry per CDR3 protein. The data hold over 40,000 distinct CDR3 sequences, with approximately 3.3% observed a single time. The material was whole blood, obtained in connection with sensitization to the hapten diphenylcyclopropenone (DPC). All receptors come from a middle-aged man with alopecia areata. Some clones in this sample may be carry-over from other donors' samples. The CDR3 runs from the conserved cysteine through the conserved F or W. The D gene is left open where the match is weak. Not every row has a clone size; where given, it reads once, few, many or a size class.

few,TRBJ2-7,.,TRBV28,CASSMGTGSNEQYF,TGTGCCAGCAGCATGGGAACAGGGTCCAACGAGCAGTACTTC
few,TRBJ2-1,.,TRBV7-2,CASSSRDEQFF,TGTGCCAGCAGCTCCCGGGATGAGCAGTTCTTC
many,TRBJ2-7,.,TRBV3-1,CASSQRTLEQYF,TGTGCCAGCAGCCAGAGGACGTTGGAGCAGTACTTC
many,TRBJ2-7,.,TRBV6-2/TRBV6-3,CASSYELGSSYEQYF,TGTGCCAGCAGTTACGAGCTGGGCAGCTCCTACGAGCAGTACTTC
many,TRBJ2-7,.,TRBV6-2/TRBV6-3,CASSYSKPNEQYF,TGTGCCAGCAGTTACTCTAAACCCAACGAGCAGTACTTC
many,TRBJ2-7,TRBD1,TRBV28,CASSMTGVIYEQYF,TGTGCCAGCAGCATGACAGGGGTAATTTACGAGCAGTACTTC
many,TRBJ2-5,.,TRBV20-1,CSATDHQETQYF,TGCAGTGCTACCGACCACCAAGAGACCCAGTACTTC
many,TRBJ2-1,.,TRBV29-1,CSVVGVGEQFF,TGCAGCGTTGTTGGGGTCGGTGAGCAGTTCTTC
few,TRBJ1-2,.,TRBV29-1,CSVKGPQINYGYTF,TGCAGCGTTAAAGGTCCGCAAATAAACTATGGCTACACCTTC
many,TRBJ2-7,.,TRBV3-1,CASSPGQTNYEQYF,TGTGCCAGCAGCCCAGGACAGACTAACTACGAGCAGTACTTC
many,TRBJ2-7,.,TRBV9,CASSVRSGAEQYF,TGTGCCAGCAGCGTAAGATCAGGGGCCGAGCAGTACTTC
many,TRBJ2-7,.,TRBV20-1,CSARRESSYEQYF,TGCAGTGCCCGAAGGGAGAGCTCCTACGAGCAGTACTTC
many,TRBJ2-7,TRBD1,TRBV3-1,CASSRRRDRGSLNYEQYF,TGTGCCAGCAGCCGACGCCGGGACAGGGGGTCCCTGAATTACGAGCAGTACTTC
.,TRBJ2-7,.,TRBV9,CASSAGTHSYEQYF,TGTGCCAGCAGCGCGGGGACCCACTCCTACGAGCAGTACTTC
many,TRBJ1-2,.,TRBV3-1,CASSGVTAYGYTF,TGTGCCAGCAGCGGAGTGACAGCTTATGGCTACACCTTC
many,TRBJ2-4,TRBD1,TRBV5-6,CASSLDVGTVIDTAKNIQYF,TGTGCCAGCAGCTTGGATGTGGGGACAGTCATAGACACAGCCAAAAACATTCAGTACTTC
.,TRBJ1-5,TRBD1,TRBV20-1,CSVLRGQPLSGQHF,TGCAGTGTTCTCAGGGGACAGCCGTTAAGTGGCCAGCATTTT
many,TRBJ2-3,TRBD2,TRBV7-2,CASSLGLLGGDTQYF,TGTGCCAGCAGCTTAGGTCTATTGGGGGGGGATACGCAGTATTTT
many,TRBJ2-1,.,TRBV21-1,CASSKGGRDNEQFF,TGTGCCAGCAGCAAAGGGGGACGGGACAATGAGCAGTTCTTC